This entry concerns a single TCR beta chain. The assay was immunoSEQ multiplex PCR, and TCRdb's table has in-frame clones only and misses some. Here the sample spans 75,000 to 85,000 clones, about 85% being singletons. The sample comes from a study of blood T cell repertoires in COVID-19. The Seattle patients, enrolled during active infection, were followed longitudinally. The CDR3 length is 15 residues. V was pared by 6 bases and J by 5 bases, with 6 bases of the junction left unmatched. Sequenced: peripheral blood. The rearrangement links TRBV23-1 to TRBJ1-6; 8 bases map to TRBD1. TRBV23-1 is an ORF, with its function uncertain. The sequence was collected from a man between 60 and 70 years old with COVID-19, enrolled during active disease. CDR3: CASSEDRGNNSPLHF. As DNA, the CDR3 is TGCGCCAGCAGCGAAGACAGGGGAAATAATTCACCCCTCCACTTT.